The 9 T cell receptor beta chains in this list originate from one sample, sequenced in a study of T cells in Graves' hyperthyroidism and ophthalmopathy. Researchers amplified the TCR beta CDR3 regions from RNA transcripts. The HTBI primer set was used in a first-round RT-PCR of the TCR CDR3. TCRdb fed the multiplex PCR reads into MiXCR, producing one record per CDR3 protein. The sample holds roughly 290,000 distinct CDR3 sequences, 10% to 15% seen once. The sample taken for sequencing was blood. All receptors come from a woman in her twenties or thirties with Graves' hyperthyroidism that later progressed to Graves' ophthalmopathy.

Note on this clonotype: A much larger clone lies a single base off, so this may be a read error. V gene TRBV30 combines with J gene TRBJ1-2; D is possibly TRBD1 (5 bases). Looked up from germline, CDR1 is GTSNPN and CDR2 is SVGIG (reference sequence). This CDR3 has 14 residues. Deletions cut 1 base from V and 4 bases from J, with 13 bases between. CDR3 coding DNA: TGTGCCTGGAGTGCCGGGCCGAGGGGCTATGGCTACACCTTC. Its translation is CAWSAGPRGYGYTF.

Ten or more counts support this clonotype. This sequence joins TRBV28 and TRBJ1-3; TRBD1 matches 10 bases. The CDR3 runs 14 residues. The germline V gene has CDR1 MDHEN and CDR2 SYDVKM. V gave up 8 bases and J gave up 3 bases; unmatched junction bases: 4. This CDR3 is CASGGQGDGNTIYF. As DNA, the CDR3 is TGTGCCAGCGGCGGACAGGGGGATGGAAACACCATATATTTT.

This clonotype appeared a few times. The gene calls are TRBV19 and TRBJ2-2, with D unclear. V dropped 2 bases and J dropped 7 bases, with 14 bases sitting between them. The germline gives CDR1 LNHDA, CDR2 SQIVND (reference sequence). The CDR3 length is 15 residues. The CDR3 coding sequence is TGTGCCAGTAGTATATACCAGTACCTTGACGGGGAGCTGTTTTTT. This codes for CASSIYQYLDGELFF.

This clonotype has only a few counts. V and J are TRBV6-1 and TRBJ2-1, with 15 bases that match TRBD2. The junction had 7 bases not matched to a gene; V was cut back by 7 bases and J by 6 bases. This CDR3 is built from 16 residues. Germline V gene data show CDR1 as MNHNS and CDR2 as SASEGT. This CDR3 reads CASTGGLAGGPNEQFF. In nucleotides, the CDR3 is TGTGCCAGCACCGGAGGACTAGCGGGAGGGCCCAATGAGCAGTTCTTC.

Here the CDR3 DNA reads TGCAGCGTGAGGGGGGGCGCTTATCAGGAGCTGTTTTTT. Its protein product is CSVRGGAYQELFF. V usage is TRBV29-1 and J usage is TRBJ2-2, with D tentatively TRBD2 (7 bases). The CDR3 covers 13 residues. Germline lookup yields CDR1 SQVTM and CDR2 ANQGSEA. Trimming cost V 6 bases and J 10 bases, with 18 bases left between them.

This clonotype was counted ten times or more. J is TRBJ1-2 and V is TRBV7-8, with 9 bases lining up with TRBD1. The V gene end was trimmed by 5 bases and the J gene end by 7 bases; junction bases not matched to a gene: 5. CDR1 and CDR2 from the germline V gene are SGHVS and FQNEAQ. CDR3 length equals 13 residues. The CDR3, as DNA: TGTGCCAGCAGCCCGGACAGGGGCGGTGGCTACACCTTC. This gives the protein CASSPDRGGGYTF. Based on the CDR3 plus reference TRBV7-8 and TRBJ1-2, the full variable domain is GAGVSQSPRYKVAKRGQDVALRCDPISGHVSLFWYQQALGQGPEFLTYFQNEAQLDKSGLPSDRFFAERPEGSVSTLKIQRTQQEDSAVYLCASSPDRGGGYTFGSGTRLTVV.

The rearrangement joins TRBV28 to TRBJ2-7; TRBD2 agrees at 8 bases. The trim removed 5 bases at V and 2 bases at J, leaving 5 bases unmatched. The CDR3 has 14 amino acids. Germline V gives CDR1 MDHEN, CDR2 SYDVKM. CDR3 nucleotide sequence: TGTGCCAGCAGTCCACTAGCGGTCGCCTACGAGCAGTACTTC. Its translation is CASSPLAVAYEQYF.

This clonotype was seen ten or more times. The V call is TRBV11-2, the J call TRBJ2-1; possible D gene TRBD2, 5 bases. The germline gives CDR1 SGHAT, CDR2 FQNNGV. The ends were cut back, 7 bases at V and 6 bases at J, with 22 bases in the middle. This CDR3 has 16 amino acids. CDR3 protein: CASTPNPRGNLNEQFF. CDR3 in DNA: TGTGCCAGCACTCCCAATCCCCGAGGGAACCTCAATGAGCAGTTCTTC.

This clonotype has ten or more counts. This chain uses TRBV6-2 or TRBV6-3 with TRBJ1-5; 7 bases are shared with TRBD1. The V gene end was trimmed by 7 bases and the J gene end by 6 bases; junction bases not matched to a gene: 3. The CDR3 spans 12 residues. Per the germline V gene, CDR1 is MNHEY and CDR2 is SVGEGT. CDR3 DNA sequence: TGTGCCAGCACTAACAGGGGTCAGCCCCAGCATTTT. Translated: CASTNRGQPQHF.